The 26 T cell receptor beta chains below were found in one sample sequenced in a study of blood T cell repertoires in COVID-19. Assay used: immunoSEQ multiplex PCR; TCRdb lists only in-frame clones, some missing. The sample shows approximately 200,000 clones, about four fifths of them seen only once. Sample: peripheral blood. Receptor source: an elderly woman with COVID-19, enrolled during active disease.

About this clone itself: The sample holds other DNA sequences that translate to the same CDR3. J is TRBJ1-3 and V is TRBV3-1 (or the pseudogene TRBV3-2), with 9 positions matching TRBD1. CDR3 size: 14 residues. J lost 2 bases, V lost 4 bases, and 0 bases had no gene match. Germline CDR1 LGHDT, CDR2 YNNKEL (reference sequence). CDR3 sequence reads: CASSRDRAGNTIYF. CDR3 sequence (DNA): TGTGCCAGCAGCCGGGACAGGGCTGGAAACACCATATATTTT.

The CDR3, as DNA: TGCGCCAGCAGCTCCCGACTAGCGGGGGGATACAATGAGCAGTTCTTC. Residues: CASSSRLAGGYNEQFF. This chain links TRBV10-2 with TRBJ2-1; 13 bases line up with TRBD2. From germline, CDR1 is WSHSY and CDR2 SAAADI. This CDR3 contains 16 residues. J lost 4 bases, V lost 6 bases, and 6 bases had no gene match.

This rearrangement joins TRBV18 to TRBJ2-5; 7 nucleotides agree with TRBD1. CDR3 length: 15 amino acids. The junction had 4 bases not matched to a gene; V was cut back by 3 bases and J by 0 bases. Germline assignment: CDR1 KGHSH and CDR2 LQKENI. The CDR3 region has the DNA TGTGCCAGCTCACCCGGGACAGCTGACCAAGAGACCCAGTACTTC. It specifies CASSPGTADQETQYF. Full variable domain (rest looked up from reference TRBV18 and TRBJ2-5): NAGVMQNPRHLVRRRGQEARLRCSPMKGHSHVYWYRQLPEEGLKFMVYLQKENIIDESGMPKERFSAEFPKEGPSILRIQQVVRGDSAAYFCASSPGTADQETQYFGPGTRLLVL.

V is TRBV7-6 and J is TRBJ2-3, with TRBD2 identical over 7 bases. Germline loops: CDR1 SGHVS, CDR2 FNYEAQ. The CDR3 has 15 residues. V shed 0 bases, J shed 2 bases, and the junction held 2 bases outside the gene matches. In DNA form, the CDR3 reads TGTGCCAGCAGCTTAGCGGGACTAAACACAGATACGCAGTATTTT. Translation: CASSLAGLNTDTQYF.

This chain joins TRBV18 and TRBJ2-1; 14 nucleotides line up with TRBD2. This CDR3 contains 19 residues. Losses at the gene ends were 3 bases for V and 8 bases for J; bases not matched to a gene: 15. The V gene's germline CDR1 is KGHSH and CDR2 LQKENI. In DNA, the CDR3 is TGTGCCAGCTCACCCGTGGGACAGGGGACTAGCGGGAGTTACCATGAGCAGTTCTTC. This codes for CASSPVGQGTSGSYHEQFF.

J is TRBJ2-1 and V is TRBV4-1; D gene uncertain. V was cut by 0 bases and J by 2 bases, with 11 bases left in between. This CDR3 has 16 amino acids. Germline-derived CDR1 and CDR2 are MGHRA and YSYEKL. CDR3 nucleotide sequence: TGCGCCAGCAGCCAAGATCAACGGCGGACCTACAATGAGCAGTTCTTC. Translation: CASSQDQRRTYNEQFF.

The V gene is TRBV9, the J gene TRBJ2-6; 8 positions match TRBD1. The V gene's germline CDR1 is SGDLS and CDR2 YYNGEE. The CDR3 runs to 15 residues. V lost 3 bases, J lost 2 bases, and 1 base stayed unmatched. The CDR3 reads CASSEQGAGANVLTF. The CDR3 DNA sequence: TGTGCCAGCAGCGAACAGGGGGCTGGGGCCAACGTCCTGACTTTC.

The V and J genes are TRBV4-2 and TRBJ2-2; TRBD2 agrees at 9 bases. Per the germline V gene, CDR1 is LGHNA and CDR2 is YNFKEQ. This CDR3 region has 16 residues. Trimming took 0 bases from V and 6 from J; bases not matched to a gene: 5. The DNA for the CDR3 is TGTGCCAGCAGCCAAGATGCGCTAGCGGGATCCGGGGAGCTGTTTTTT. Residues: CASSQDALAGSGELFF.

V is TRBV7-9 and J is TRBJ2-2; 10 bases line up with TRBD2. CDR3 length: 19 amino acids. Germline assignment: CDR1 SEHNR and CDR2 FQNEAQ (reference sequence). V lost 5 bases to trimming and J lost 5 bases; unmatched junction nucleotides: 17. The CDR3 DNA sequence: TGTGCCAGCAGCACCACCCGGCCAGCGGGGGGGCAGTGGACCGGGGAGCTGTTTTTT. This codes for CASSTTRPAGGQWTGELFF. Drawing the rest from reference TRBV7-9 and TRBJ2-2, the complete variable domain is DTGVSQNPRHKITKRGQNVTFRCDPISEHNRLYWYRQTLGQGPEFLTYFQNEAQLEKSRLLSDRFSAERPKGSFSTLEIQRTEQGDSAMYLCASSTTRPAGGQWTGELFFGEGSRLTVL.

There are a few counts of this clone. CDR3 sequence (DNA): TGTGCCAGCAGCTCCCGGGGAGGGAGGTCCCCCTACGAGCAGTACTTC. It translates to CASSSRGGRSPYEQYF. The J gene is TRBJ2-7, the V gene TRBV7-9; 7 bases fit TRBD2. Germline V gene lookup returns CDR1 SEHNR and CDR2 FQNEAQ (reference sequence). The CDR3 consists of 16 residues. The V gene end was trimmed by 4 bases and the J gene end by 2 bases; junction bases not matched to a gene: 11.

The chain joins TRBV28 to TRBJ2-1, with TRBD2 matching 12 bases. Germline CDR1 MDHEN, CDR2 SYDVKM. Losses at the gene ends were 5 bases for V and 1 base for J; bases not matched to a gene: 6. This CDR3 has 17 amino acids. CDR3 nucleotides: TGTGCCAGCAGTCGGACTAGCGGGATCGGATCCTACAATGAGCAGTTCTTC. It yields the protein CASSRTSGIGSYNEQFF.

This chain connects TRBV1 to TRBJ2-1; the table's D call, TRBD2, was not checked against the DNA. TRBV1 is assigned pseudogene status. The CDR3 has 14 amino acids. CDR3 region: CTSSHGGPHYEQFF. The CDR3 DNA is TGCACCAGCAGCCATGGCGGCCCCCACTATGAGCAGTTCTTC.

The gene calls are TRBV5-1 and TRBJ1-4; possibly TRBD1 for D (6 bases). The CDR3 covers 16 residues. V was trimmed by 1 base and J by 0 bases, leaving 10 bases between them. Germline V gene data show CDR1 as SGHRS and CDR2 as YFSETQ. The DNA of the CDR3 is TGCGCCAGCAGCTTGTTAGGGGGTTCAACTAATGAAAAACTGTTTTTT. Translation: CASSLLGGSTNEKLFF. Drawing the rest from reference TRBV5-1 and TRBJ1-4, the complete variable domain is KAGVTQTPRYLIKTRGQQVTLSCSPISGHRSVSWYQQTPGQGLQFLFEYFSETQRNKGNFPGRFSGRQFSNSRSEMNVSTLELGDSALYLCASSLLGGSTNEKLFFGSGTQLSVL.

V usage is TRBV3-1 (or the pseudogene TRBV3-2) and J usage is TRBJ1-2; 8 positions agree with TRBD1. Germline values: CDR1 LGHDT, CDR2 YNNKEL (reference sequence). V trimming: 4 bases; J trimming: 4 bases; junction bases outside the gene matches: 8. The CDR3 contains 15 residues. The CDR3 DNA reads TGTGCCAGCAGCCCTTCATGGACAGGGCCCTATGGCTACACCTTC. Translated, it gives CASSPSWTGPYGYTF.

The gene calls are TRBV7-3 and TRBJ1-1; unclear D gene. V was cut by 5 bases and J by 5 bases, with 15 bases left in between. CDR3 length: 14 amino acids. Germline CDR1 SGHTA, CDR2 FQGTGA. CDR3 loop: CASSPLMRATEAFF. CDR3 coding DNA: TGTGCCAGCAGCCCCTTGATGAGGGCTACTGAAGCTTTCTTT. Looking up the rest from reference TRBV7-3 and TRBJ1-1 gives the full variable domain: GAGVSQTPSNKVTEKGKYVELRCDPISGHTALYWYRQSLGQGPEFLIYFQGTGAADDSGLPNDRFFAVRPEGSVSTLKIQRTERGDSAVYLCASSPLMRATEAFFGQGTRLTVV.

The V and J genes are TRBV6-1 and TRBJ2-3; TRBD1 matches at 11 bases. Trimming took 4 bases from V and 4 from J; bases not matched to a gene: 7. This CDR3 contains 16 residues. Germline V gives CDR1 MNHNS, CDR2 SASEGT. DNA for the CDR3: TGTGCCAGCAGTGCACGGGACAGGGGGTCCCCAGATACGCAGTATTTT. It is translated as CASSARDRGSPDTQYF.

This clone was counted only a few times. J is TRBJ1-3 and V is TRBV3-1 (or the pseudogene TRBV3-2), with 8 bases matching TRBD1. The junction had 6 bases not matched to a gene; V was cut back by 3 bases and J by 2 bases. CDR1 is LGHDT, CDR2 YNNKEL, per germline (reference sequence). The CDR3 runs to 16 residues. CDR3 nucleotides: TGTGCCAGCAGCCATCCAGGGGGCGCGACTGGAAACACCATATATTTT. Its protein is CASSHPGGATGNTIYF.

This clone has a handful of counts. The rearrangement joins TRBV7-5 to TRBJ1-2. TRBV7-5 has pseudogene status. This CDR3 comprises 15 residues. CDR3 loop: CVPEARRPPGCGYTF. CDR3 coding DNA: TGTGTCCCAGAAGCCCGGCGGCCACCCGGGTGTGGCTACACCTTC.

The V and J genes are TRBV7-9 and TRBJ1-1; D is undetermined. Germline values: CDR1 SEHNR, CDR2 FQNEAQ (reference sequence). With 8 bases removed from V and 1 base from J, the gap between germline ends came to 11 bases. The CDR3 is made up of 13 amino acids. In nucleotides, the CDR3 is TGTGCCAGCTCTTCCTCAGGGAACACTGAAGCTTTCTTT. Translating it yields CASSSSGNTEAFF.

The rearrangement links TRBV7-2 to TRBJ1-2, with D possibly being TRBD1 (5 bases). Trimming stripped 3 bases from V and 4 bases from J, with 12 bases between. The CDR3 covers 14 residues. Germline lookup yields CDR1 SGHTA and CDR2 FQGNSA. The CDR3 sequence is CASSFRGDGYGYTF. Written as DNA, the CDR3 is TGTGCCAGCAGCTTTAGGGGCGATGGCTATGGCTACACCTTC. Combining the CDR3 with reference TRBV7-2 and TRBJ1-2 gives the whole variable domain GAGVSQSPSNKVTEKGKDVELRCDPISGHTALYWYRQSLGQGLEFLIYFQGNSAPDKSGLPSDRFSAERTGGSVSTLTIQRTQQEDSAVYLCASSFRGDGYGYTFGSGTRLTVV.

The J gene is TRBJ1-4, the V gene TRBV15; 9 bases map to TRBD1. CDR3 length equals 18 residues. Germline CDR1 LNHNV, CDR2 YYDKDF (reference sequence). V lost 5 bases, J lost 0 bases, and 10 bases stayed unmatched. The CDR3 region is CATSENLDRGTTNEKLFF. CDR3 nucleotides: TGTGCCACCAGCGAAAACCTCGACAGGGGGACAACTAATGAAAAACTGTTTTTT.

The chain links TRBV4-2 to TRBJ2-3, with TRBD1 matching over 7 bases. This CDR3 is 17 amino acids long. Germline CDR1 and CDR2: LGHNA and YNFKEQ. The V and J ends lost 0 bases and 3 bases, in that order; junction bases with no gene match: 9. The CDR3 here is CASSQERTGQITDTQYF. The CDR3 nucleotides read TGTGCCAGCAGCCAAGAGCGAACGGGACAGATAACAGATACGCAGTATTTT.

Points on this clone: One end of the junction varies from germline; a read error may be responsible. The chain's CDR3 is CASSPGTGQKLFF. Here the CDR3 DNA reads TGTGCTAGCAGCCCGGGGACAGGGCAAAAACTGTTTTTT. The chain combines TRBV7-7 with TRBJ1-4; 9 bases are a match to TRBD1. The CDR3 runs to 13 residues. In germline, CDR1 is SSHAT, CDR2 FNYEAQ (reference sequence).

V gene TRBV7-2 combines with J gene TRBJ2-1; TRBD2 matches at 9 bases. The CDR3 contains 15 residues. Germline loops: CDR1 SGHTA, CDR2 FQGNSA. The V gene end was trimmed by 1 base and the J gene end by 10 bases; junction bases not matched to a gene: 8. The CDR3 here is CASSLEASGVREQFF. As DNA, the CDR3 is TGTGCCAGCAGCTTAGAGGCTAGCGGGGTTCGGGAGCAGTTCTTC.

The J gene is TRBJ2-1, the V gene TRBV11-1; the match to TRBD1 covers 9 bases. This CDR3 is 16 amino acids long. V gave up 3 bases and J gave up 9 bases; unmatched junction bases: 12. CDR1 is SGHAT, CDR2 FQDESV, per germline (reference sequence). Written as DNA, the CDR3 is TGTGCCAGCAGCTTTTCAACAGGGGGCGGATATGGTGAGCAGTTCTTC. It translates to CASSFSTGGGYGEQFF.

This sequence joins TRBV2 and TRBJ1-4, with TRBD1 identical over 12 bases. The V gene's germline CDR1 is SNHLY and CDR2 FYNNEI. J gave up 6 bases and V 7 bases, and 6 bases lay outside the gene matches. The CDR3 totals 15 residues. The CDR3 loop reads CASIPGTGGYEKLFF. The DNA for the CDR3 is TGTGCCAGCATCCCCGGGACAGGGGGCTATGAAAAACTGTTTTTT.